The source of this T cell receptor (beta chain) is a study of T cell responses to AZD1222 COVID-19 vaccine. Study results and limitations: Targeting of unmutated variant regions was reportedly seen in nearly half of spike-specific TCRs. Spike-specific TCR breadth and depth rose after two AZD1222 doses. Sampling captured repertoires only after the peak T cell response. The donor group comprised mostly white British people and more females; the analysis possibly underestimated clonal diversity.

Sequenced by immunoSEQ multiplex PCR; TCRdb stores in-frame clones only, minus some. This sample yields approximately 140,000 clones, of which approximately 90% are seen a single time; around 4.9% belongs to the top ten. As regards this clone: Its antigen remains unidentified.

The CDR3 length is 13 residues. Germline V gene lookup returns CDR1 MNHEY and CDR2 SVGEGT. Trimming removed 6 bases from V and 5 bases from J, with 13 bases in between. The sequences come from peripheral blood, collected on day 0 of AZD1222 vaccination. The source of this sequence is an adult in good health. This chain uses TRBV6-2 or TRBV6-3 with TRBJ1-1, with D unresolved. The CDR3 sequence: CASSPNQITEAFF. The CDR3 DNA sequence: TGTGCCAGCAGCCCCAACCAAATTACTGAAGCTTTCTTT.